A selection of T cell receptor beta chains follows, all from one sample in a study of T-cell memory formation after mild COVID-19. TCRdb independently ran MiXCR on the 5' RACE reads; one entry per CDR3 protein. The table shows approximately 350,000 distinct CDR3 sequences, with 10% to 15% occurring only once. The sequenced sample consisted of PBMCs or a T cell subset sorted from them (not recorded which). These receptors were obtained from a man aged 18 to 29 who had mild COVID-19 (a few samples of this study predate the infection). Cell type and time point are not known. CDR3s include the opening cysteine and the closing phenylalanine or tryptophan. Clone size is given for some rows only: seen once, a few or many times, or a class if the clone is expanded.

v_gene	abundance	j_gene	CDR3aa
TRBV3-1	few	TRBJ2-7	CASSQDSGRAEQYF
TRBV3-1	few	TRBJ1-1	CASEALGTEAFF
TRBV3-1	few	TRBJ2-7	CASSQLDREQYF
TRBV12-3/TRBV12-4	-	TRBJ2-7	CASSPGGPNSYEQYF
TRBV20-1	few	TRBJ2-7	CSARARDPSRREQYF
TRBV7-2	-	TRBJ2-7	CASSFLGGGTYEQYF
TRBV5-1	many	TRBJ2-1	CASSSQGRQFF
TRBV5-1	few	TRBJ2-2	CASNLDGGPVNTGELFF
TRBV29-1	-	TRBJ2-7	CSVSDTLRYEQYF
TRBV24-1	few	TRBJ2-2	CATSGTGTYTGELFF
TRBV5-1	few	TRBJ1-3	CASSWGDIPSGNTIYF
TRBV20-1	-	TRBJ1-5	CSARAAGTGPNQPQHF
TRBV5-1	-	TRBJ2-5	CASRLSSTQETQYF
TRBV6-1	few	TRBJ2-1	CASSRGGLAGVAYNEQFF
TRBV29-1	-	TRBJ1-4	CSVAEDSSKLFF
TRBV11-2	few	TRBJ1-4	CASSSSGQRNEKLFF